The 18 T cell receptor beta chains presented below share a single source sample, sequenced in a study of immune cell composition in non-small cell lung cancer. This table comes from immunoSEQ multiplex PCR, and its TCRdb copy is limited to in-frame clones, with some not included. The table shows roughly 15,000 clones, with about 70% occurring only once. Sequenced: lung tumor tissue. The receptors were gathered from a human donor with non-small cell lung cancer.

The J gene is TRBJ1-6, the V gene TRBV9; D is uncertain. This CDR3 has 15 amino acids. In germline, CDR1 is SGDLS, CDR2 YYNGEE. Trimming stripped 0 bases from V and 8 bases from J, with 12 bases between. The chain's CDR3 is CASSVALSIDSPLHF. The CDR3 nucleotides are TGTGCCAGCAGCGTAGCTTTGAGTATTGATTCACCCCTCCACTTT.

The chain joins TRBV4-3 to TRBJ2-1; a possible D gene is TRBD2 (6 bases). Trimming shortened V by 0 bases and J by 4 bases, and 10 bases separated the two germline ends. Germline CDR1 LGHNA, CDR2 YSLEER. The length of the CDR3 is 15 residues. The CDR3 DNA follows: TGCGCCAGCAGCCAAGATACGGGAGAGTACAATGAGCAGTTCTTC. Encoded protein: CASSQDTGEYNEQFF.

CDR3 protein: CASSYSKLQETQYF. CDR3 nucleotide sequence: TGTGCCAGCAGTTACTCGAAACTCCAAGAGACCCAGTACTTC. The chain carries TRBV6-5 and TRBJ2-5; D ambiguous. CDR3 size: 14 residues. V was cut by 0 bases and J by 1 base, with 6 bases left in between. CDR1 and CDR2 from the germline V gene are MNHEY and SVGAGI.

V and J are TRBV6-5 and TRBJ1-5; TRBD1 matches 7 bases. J was trimmed by 7 bases and V by 5 bases; bases with no gene match: 8. The CDR3 spans 14 residues. The germline V gene has CDR1 MNHEY and CDR2 SVGAGI. In nucleotides, the CDR3 is TGTGCCAGCAGTATCACAGGGGCGGGACAGCCCCAGCATTTT. It yields the protein CASSITGAGQPQHF.

The rearrangement joins TRBV9 to TRBJ1-6; D may be TRBD1 (6 bases). Germline assignment: CDR1 SGDLS and CDR2 YYNGEE. CDR3 length equals 15 residues. V gave up 0 bases and J gave up 9 bases, with 13 bases separating them. CDR3 sequence reads: CASSVGWDTGSPLHF. The CDR3 DNA reads as TGTGCCAGCAGCGTAGGGTGGGACACGGGTTCACCCCTCCACTTT. Using reference TRBV9 and TRBJ1-6 for the parts outside the CDR3, the full variable domain is DSGVTQTPKHLITATGQRVTLRCSPRSGDLSVYWYQQSLDQGLQFLIQYYNGEERAKGNILERFSAQQFPDLHSELNLSSLELGDSALYFCASSVGWDTGSPLHFGNGTRLTVT.

V and J are TRBV6-5 and TRBJ1-1, with a possible D match to TRBD1 (5 bases). Germline V gene data show CDR1 as MNHEY and CDR2 as SVGAGI. Trimming removed 6 bases at V and 4 bases at J, with 15 bases between. This CDR3 contains 14 residues. The CDR3 spells CASRLLGPGTEAFF. In nucleotides, the CDR3 is TGTGCCAGCAGGTTGCTGGGGCCGGGCACTGAAGCTTTCTTT.

In this sample, this clone turned up once. J is TRBJ2-7 and V is TRBV30; 9 positions match TRBD1. Germline-derived CDR1 and CDR2 are GTSNPN and SVGIG (reference sequence). This CDR3 contains 13 residues. The V segment lost 2 bases and the J segment 4 bases; nucleotides outside the gene matches: 3. CDR3 sequence reads: CAWSLGQGYEQYF. CDR3 sequence (DNA): TGTGCCTGGAGTCTAGGACAGGGGTACGAGCAGTACTTC.

This clone was counted only a few times. The chain combines TRBV29-1 with TRBJ1-5, with D tentatively TRBD1 (6 bases). This CDR3 spans 13 amino acids. Per germline, CDR1 SQVTM and CDR2 ANQGSEA. Deletions cut 6 bases from V and 4 bases from J, with 13 bases between. CDR3 bases: TGCAGCGTGGGAGGGGGGCTTAATCAGCCCCAGCATTTT. This translates into CSVGGGLNQPQHF.

This clone was detected only once. This chain links TRBV7-2 with TRBJ2-5, with D hard to call. Germline loops: CDR1 SGHTA, CDR2 FQGNSA. The V end was cut by 5 bases, the J end by 5 bases, with 9 bases between. There are 12 residues in the CDR3. The CDR3 reads CASSPFRETQYF. The CDR3, as DNA: TGTGCCAGCAGCCCCTTTCGGGAGACCCAGTACTTC.

This clone is labeled as medium-sized (0.01 to 0.1%). The chain links TRBV7-2 to TRBJ2-5; maybe TRBD2 (5 bases). CDR3 length: 13 amino acids. The germline gives CDR1 SGHTA, CDR2 FQGNSA. Trimming took off 1 base at V and 5 bases at J, with 8 bases between the two ends. In DNA, the CDR3 is TGTGCCAGCAGCTTAGACGGGGATGAGACCCAGTACTTC. It yields the protein CASSLDGDETQYF.

This clone qualifies as medium-sized. The chain recombines TRBV7-2 with TRBJ2-5; D may be TRBD1 (5 bases). Germline lookup yields CDR1 SGHTA and CDR2 FQGNSA. V lost 3 bases and J lost 1, with 6 bases in between. This CDR3 region has 13 residues. CDR3 coding DNA: TGTGCCAGCAGCTTCCAGGGCCAAGAGACCCAGTACTTC. This translates into CASSFQGQETQYF.

The V call is TRBV9, the J call TRBJ1-5; 9 bases line up with TRBD1. J lost 2 bases, V lost 4 bases, and 1 base had no gene match. Per germline, CDR1 SGDLS and CDR2 YYNGEE. The CDR3 contains 14 residues. In nucleotides, the CDR3 is TGTGCCAGCAGCCGGACAGGGGGCAATCAGCCCCAGCATTTT. Protein product: CASSRTGGNQPQHF.

V is TRBV6-5 and J is TRBJ2-7; 7 nucleotides line up with TRBD1. The V gene's germline CDR1 is MNHEY and CDR2 SVGAGI. There are 13 residues in the CDR3. J lost 2 bases, V lost 6 bases, and 4 bases had no gene match. The CDR3 reads CASSHRGPYEQYF. The CDR3 region has the DNA TGTGCCAGCAGCCACAGGGGTCCCTACGAGCAGTACTTC.

The chain combines TRBV5-1 with TRBJ2-2, with 12 positions matching TRBD2. The CDR3 totals 15 residues. CDR1 is SGHRS and CDR2 is YFSETQ in the germline V gene. The V segment lost 5 bases and the J segment 5 bases; nucleotides outside the gene matches: 4. CDR3 loop: CASRTSGSGTGELFF. CDR3 bases: TGCGCCAGCAGGACTAGCGGGAGTGGGACCGGGGAGCTGTTTTTT.

The genes are TRBV4-2 and TRBJ2-5; 8 positions match TRBD2. The CDR3 sequence is 16 residues long. J was trimmed by 4 bases and V by 0 bases; bases with no gene match: 7. Per the germline V gene, CDR1 is LGHNA and CDR2 is YNFKEQ. The CDR3 sequence: CASSQDPSGGGETQYF. CDR3 nucleotide sequence: TGTGCCAGCAGCCAAGATCCCAGCGGGGGAGGAGAGACCCAGTACTTC.

The chain uses TRBV13 and TRBJ2-1; a possible D gene is TRBD1 (5 bases). The V gene's germline CDR1 is PRHDT and CDR2 FYEKMQ (reference sequence). The CDR3 contains 13 residues. Trimming removed 1 base from V and 7 bases from J, with 8 bases in between. The CDR3: CASSLVSGNEQFF. The CDR3 nucleotides read TGTGCCAGCAGCTTAGTATCAGGGAATGAGCAGTTCTTC.

This chain uses TRBV7-2 with TRBJ2-5; D gene ambiguous. CDR1 is SGHTA and CDR2 is FQGNSA in the germline V gene. Trimming took 5 bases from V and 0 from J, leaving 13 bases between them. This CDR3 spans 15 amino acids. The CDR3 is CASSARGRYQETQYF. In nucleotides, the CDR3 is TGTGCCAGCAGCGCCCGTGGCAGGTACCAAGAGACCCAGTACTTC.

This clone was detected a few times. The V call is TRBV14, the J call TRBJ2-7, with a tentative D call TRBD1 (6 bases). V was trimmed by 5 bases and J by 7 bases, leaving 12 bases between them. The CDR3 length is 12 residues. Germline V gives CDR1 SGHDN, CDR2 FVKESK. The CDR3 sequence is CASSYRDREQYF. CDR3 nucleotides: TGTGCCAGCAGCTACAGGGATAGAGAGCAGTACTTC.